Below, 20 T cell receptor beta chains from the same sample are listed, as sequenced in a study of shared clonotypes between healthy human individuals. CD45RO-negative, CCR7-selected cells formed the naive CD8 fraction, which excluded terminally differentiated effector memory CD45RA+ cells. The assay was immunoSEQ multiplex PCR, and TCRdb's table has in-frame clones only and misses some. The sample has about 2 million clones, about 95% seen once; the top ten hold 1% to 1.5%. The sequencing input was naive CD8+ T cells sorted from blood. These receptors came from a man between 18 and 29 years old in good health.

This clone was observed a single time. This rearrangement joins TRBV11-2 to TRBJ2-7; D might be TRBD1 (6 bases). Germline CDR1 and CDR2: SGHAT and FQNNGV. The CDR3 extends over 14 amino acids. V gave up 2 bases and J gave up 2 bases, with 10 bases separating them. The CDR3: CASSLWDKPYEQYF. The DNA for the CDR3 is TGTGCCAGCAGCTTATGGGACAAGCCCTACGAGCAGTACTTC.

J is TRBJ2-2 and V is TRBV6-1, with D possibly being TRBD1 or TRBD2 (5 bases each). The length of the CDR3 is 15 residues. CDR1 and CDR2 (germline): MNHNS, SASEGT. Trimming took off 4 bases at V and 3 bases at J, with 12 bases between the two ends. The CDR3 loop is CASSGLAGYTGELFF. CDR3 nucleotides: TGTGCCAGCAGTGGGCTAGCAGGGTACACCGGGGAGCTGTTTTTT.

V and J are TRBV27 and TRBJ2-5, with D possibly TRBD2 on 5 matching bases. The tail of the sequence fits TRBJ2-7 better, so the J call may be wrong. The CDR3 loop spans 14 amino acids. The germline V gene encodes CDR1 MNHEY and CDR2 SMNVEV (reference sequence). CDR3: CASSLGGRSYEQYF. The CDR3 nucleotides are TGTGCCAGCAGTTTAGGTGGGAGATCCTACGAGCAGTACTTC.

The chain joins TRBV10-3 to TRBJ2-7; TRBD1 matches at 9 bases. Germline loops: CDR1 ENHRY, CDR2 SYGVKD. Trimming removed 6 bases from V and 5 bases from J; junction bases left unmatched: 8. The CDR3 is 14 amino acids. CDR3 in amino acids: CAIRQGAMANEQYF. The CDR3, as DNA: TGTGCCATCAGACAGGGGGCAATGGCTAACGAGCAGTACTTC.

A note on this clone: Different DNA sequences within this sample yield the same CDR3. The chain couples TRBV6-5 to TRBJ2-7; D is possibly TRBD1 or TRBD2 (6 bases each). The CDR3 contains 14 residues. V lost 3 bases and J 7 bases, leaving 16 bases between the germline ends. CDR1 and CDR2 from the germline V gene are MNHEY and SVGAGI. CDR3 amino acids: CASSYSGGLGEQYF. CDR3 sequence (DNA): TGTGCCAGCAGTTATTCTGGGGGGCTGGGGGAGCAGTACTTC.

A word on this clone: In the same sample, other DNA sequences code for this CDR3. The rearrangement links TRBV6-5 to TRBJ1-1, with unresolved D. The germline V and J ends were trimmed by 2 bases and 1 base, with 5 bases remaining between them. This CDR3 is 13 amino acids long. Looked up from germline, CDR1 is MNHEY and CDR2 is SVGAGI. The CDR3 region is CASSYRANTEAFF. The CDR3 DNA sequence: TGTGCCAGCAGTTACAGAGCGAACACTGAAGCTTTCTTT.

DNA for the CDR3: TGTGCCAGCAGCTTGTGGGGGCCGACCCGAAAACTGTTTTTT. Amino acid sequence: CASSLWGPTRKLFF. The chain combines TRBV5-6 with TRBJ1-4; TRBD1 is a possible D gene (6 bases). The CDR3 is made up of 14 amino acids. Deletions cut 1 base from V and 10 bases from J, with 14 bases between. CDR1 SGHDT and CDR2 YYEEEE come from the germline V gene.

The CDR3 coding sequence is TGTGCCAGCAGCGTAGCCAGGGGAGGGACAGATACGCAGTATTTT. Residues: CASSVARGGTDTQYF. The chain has TRBV9 and TRBJ2-3; weak D call: TRBD2 (7 bases). The CDR3 runs 15 residues. V lost 0 bases and J lost 3, with 11 bases in between. Germline-derived CDR1 and CDR2 are SGDLS and YYNGEE.

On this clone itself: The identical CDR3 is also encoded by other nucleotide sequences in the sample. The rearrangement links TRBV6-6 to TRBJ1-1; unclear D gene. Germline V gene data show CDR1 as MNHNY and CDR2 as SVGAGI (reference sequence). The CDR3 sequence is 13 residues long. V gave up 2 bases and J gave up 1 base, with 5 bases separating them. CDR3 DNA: TGTGCCAGCAGTTACGGGCAGAACACTGAAGCTTTCTTT. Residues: CASSYGQNTEAFF.

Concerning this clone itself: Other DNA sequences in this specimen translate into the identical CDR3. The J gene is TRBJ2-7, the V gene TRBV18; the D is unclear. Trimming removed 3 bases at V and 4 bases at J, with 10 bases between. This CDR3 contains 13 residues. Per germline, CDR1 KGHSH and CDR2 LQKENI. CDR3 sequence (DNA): TGTGCCAGCTCACCGGGTTCTTCTTACGAGCAGTACTTC. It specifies CASSPGSSYEQYF.

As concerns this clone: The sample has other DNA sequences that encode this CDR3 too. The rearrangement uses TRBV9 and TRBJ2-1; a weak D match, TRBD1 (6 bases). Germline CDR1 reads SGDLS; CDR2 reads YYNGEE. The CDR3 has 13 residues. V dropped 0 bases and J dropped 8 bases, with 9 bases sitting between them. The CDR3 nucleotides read TGTGCCAGCAGCGTAGGCAGGGGTGATGAGCAGTTCTTC. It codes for CASSVGRGDEQFF.

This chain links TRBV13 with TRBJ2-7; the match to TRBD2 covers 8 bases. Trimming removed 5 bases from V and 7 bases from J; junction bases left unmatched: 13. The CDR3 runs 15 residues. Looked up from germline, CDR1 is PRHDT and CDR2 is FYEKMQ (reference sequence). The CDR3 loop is CASSPQASGSWEQYF. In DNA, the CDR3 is TGTGCCAGCAGCCCACAGGCCAGCGGGAGTTGGGAGCAGTACTTC.

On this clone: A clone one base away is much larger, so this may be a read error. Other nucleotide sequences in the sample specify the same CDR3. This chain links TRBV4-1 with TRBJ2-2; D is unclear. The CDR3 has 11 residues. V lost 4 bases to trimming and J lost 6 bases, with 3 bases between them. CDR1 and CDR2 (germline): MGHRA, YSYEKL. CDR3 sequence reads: CASSPPGELFF. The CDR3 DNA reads TGCGCCAGCAGCCCCCCCGGGGAGCTGTTTTTT.

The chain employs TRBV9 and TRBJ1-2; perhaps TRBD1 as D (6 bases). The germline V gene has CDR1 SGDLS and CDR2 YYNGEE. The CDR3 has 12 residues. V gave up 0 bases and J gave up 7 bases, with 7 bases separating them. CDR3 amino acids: CASSVEGGGYTF. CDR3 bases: TGTGCCAGCAGCGTAGAAGGGGGTGGCTACACCTTC.

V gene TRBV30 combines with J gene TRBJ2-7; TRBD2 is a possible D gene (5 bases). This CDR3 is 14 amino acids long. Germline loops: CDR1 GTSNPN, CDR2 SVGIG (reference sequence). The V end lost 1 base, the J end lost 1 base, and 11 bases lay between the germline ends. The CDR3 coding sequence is TGTGCCTGGAGTGCGGAGGCACCTTCCTACGAGCAGTACTTC. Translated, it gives CAWSAEAPSYEQYF.

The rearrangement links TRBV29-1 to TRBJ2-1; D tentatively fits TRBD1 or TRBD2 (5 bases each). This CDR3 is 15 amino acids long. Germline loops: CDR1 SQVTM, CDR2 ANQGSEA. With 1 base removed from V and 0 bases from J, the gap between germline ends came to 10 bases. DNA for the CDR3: TGCAGCGTTGAAGGGGACGCGCCCTCCTACAATGAGCAGTTCTTC. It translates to CSVEGDAPSYNEQFF.

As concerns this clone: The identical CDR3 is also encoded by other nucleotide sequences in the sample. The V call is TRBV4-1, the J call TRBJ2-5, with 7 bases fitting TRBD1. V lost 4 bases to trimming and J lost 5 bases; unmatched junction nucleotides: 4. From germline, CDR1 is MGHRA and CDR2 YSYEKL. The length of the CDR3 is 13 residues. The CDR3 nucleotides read TGCGCCAGCAGCCTAGACAGGGAGGAGACCCAGTACTTC. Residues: CASSLDREETQYF.

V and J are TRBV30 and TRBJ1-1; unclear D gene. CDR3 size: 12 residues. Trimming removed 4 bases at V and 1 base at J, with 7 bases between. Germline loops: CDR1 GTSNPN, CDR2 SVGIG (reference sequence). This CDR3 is CAWNNGNTEAFF. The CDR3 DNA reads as TGTGCCTGGAATAACGGGAACACTGAAGCTTTCTTT.

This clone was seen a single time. The CDR3 DNA follows: TGTGCCAGCACCTCACTTACTCCGTTCGGTAGCACAGATACGCAGTATTTT. It encodes CASTSLTPFGSTDTQYF. The chain carries TRBV27 and TRBJ2-3; D gene ambiguous. Germline CDR1 MNHEY, CDR2 SMNVEV (reference sequence). Trimming stripped 7 bases from V and 0 bases from J, with 20 bases between. The CDR3 is 17 amino acids.

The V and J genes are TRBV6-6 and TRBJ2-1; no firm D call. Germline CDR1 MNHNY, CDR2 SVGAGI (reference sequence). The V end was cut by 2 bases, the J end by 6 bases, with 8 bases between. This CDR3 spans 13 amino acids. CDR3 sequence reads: CASSYTYTNEQFF. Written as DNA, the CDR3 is TGTGCCAGCAGTTACACCTACACCAATGAGCAGTTCTTC.